One and the same sample provided the 29 T cell receptor beta chains below, sequenced in a study of T cell clonotyping in hematopoietic cell transplantation. Stated time point: recipient sample about 28 days before transplant, after cytoreduction. Profiling relied on immunoSEQ multiplex PCR, and the TCRdb table lists in-frame clones only, not all of them. The sample yields roughly 18,000 clones, roughly 86% seen once. The material sequenced was peripheral blood mononuclear cells, taken before stem cell transplant. Every receptor here comes from a man aged 50 or older with acute myeloid leukemia. Some clones in this sample may be carry-over from other donors' samples.

V and J are TRBV9 and TRBJ2-7; 8 bases fit TRBD1. This CDR3 region has 15 residues. The V gene's germline CDR1 is SGDLS and CDR2 YYNGEE. The trim removed 4 bases at V and 0 bases at J, leaving 6 bases unmatched. In nucleotides, the CDR3 is TGTGCCAGCAGCCTCCGACAGGGGACCTCCTACGAGCAGTACTTC. It encodes CASSLRQGTSYEQYF.

This chain joins TRBV4-2 and TRBJ1-3; D gene unclear. The CDR3 spans 15 residues. Germline V gene lookup returns CDR1 LGHNA and CDR2 YNFKEQ. V was clipped by 3 bases and J by 3 bases, with 12 bases between them. The DNA for the CDR3 is TGTGCCAGCAGCCATCCCGCGGGCCGTGGAAACACCATATATTTT. Amino acids: CASSHPAGRGNTIYF.

V and J are TRBV7-2 and TRBJ2-1, with 8 positions matching TRBD2. Trimming at V came to 1 base and at J to 9 bases, leaving 8 bases not matched to a gene. The CDR3 is made up of 15 amino acids. Germline CDR1 reads SGHTA; CDR2 reads FQGNSA. The CDR3 reads CASSLERGGLGEQFF. The CDR3 nucleotides are TGTGCCAGCAGCTTAGAACGGGGGGGCCTGGGTGAGCAGTTCTTC.

The chain is built from TRBV19 and TRBJ1-1; D may be TRBD1 (5 bases). The CDR3 extends over 15 amino acids. Germline-derived CDR1 and CDR2 are LNHDA and SQIVND (reference sequence). Trimming stripped 8 bases from V and 0 bases from J, with 16 bases between. CDR3 nucleotides: TGTGCCAGTTCTGACGCCCAGGGAATGAACACTGAAGCTTTCTTT. This encodes CASSDAQGMNTEAFF. Full variable domain (rest looked up from reference TRBV19 and TRBJ1-1): DGGITQSPKYLFRKEGQNVTLSCEQNLNHDAMYWYRQDPGQGLRLIYYSQIVNDFQKGDIAEGYSVSREKKESFPLTVTSAQKNPTAFYLCASSDAQGMNTEAFFGQGTRLTVV.

The J gene is TRBJ1-2, the V gene TRBV15; 7 bases map to TRBD1. Germline V gene data show CDR1 as LNHNV and CDR2 as YYDKDF (reference sequence). J gave up 10 bases and V 3 bases, and 8 bases lay outside the gene matches. The CDR3 sequence is 13 residues long. The CDR3 DNA sequence: TGTGCCACCAGCAGTGACAGGGAGAGTGACTACACCTTC. This translates into CATSSDRESDYTF. The full variable domain, with the rest looked up from reference TRBV15 and TRBJ1-2, is DAMVIQNPRYQVTQFGKPVTLSCSQTLNHNVMYWYQQKSSQAPKLLFHYYDKDFNNEADTPDNFQSRRPNTSFCFLDIRSPGLGDTAMYLCATSSDRESDYTFGSGTRLTVV.

This clone was counted once. The rearrangement joins TRBV6-6 to TRBJ2-7; a weak D match, TRBD2 (6 bases). Germline V gene data show CDR1 as MNHNY and CDR2 as SVGAGI (reference sequence). V gave up 5 bases and J gave up 1 base, with 18 bases separating them. This CDR3 has 16 residues. CDR3 DNA: TGTGCCAGCAGTCTCGGGGGAAAGAGGGTTTCCTACGAGCAGTACTTC. It translates to CASSLGGKRVSYEQYF.

This clone was seen just once. V gene TRBV30 combines with J gene TRBJ2-5; possible D gene TRBD1, 6 bases. The CDR3 runs to 14 residues. Trimming pared 4 bases from V and 5 bases from J, leaving 17 bases between. In germline, CDR1 is GTSNPN, CDR2 SVGIG (reference sequence). The CDR3 sequence: CAWKWGRGRETQYF. The CDR3 DNA reads as TGTGCCTGGAAGTGGGGCAGGGGTAGGGAGACCCAGTACTTC.

V is TRBV6-5 and J is TRBJ1-2; 9 bases agree with TRBD1. V shed 6 bases, J shed 8 bases, and the junction held 7 bases outside the gene matches. CDR1 and CDR2 from the germline V gene are MNHEY and SVGAGI. CDR3 length equals 13 residues. For the CDR3, the DNA is TGTGCCAGCAGAACAGGGGGCGAAGCCGGCTACACCTTC. Encoded protein: CASRTGGEAGYTF.

This clone was counted a single time. The rearrangement links TRBV30 to TRBJ2-7, with TRBD1 identical over 8 bases. This CDR3 region has 13 residues. Germline assignment: CDR1 GTSNPN and CDR2 SVGIG (reference sequence). The V gene end was trimmed by 1 base and the J gene end by 4 bases; junction bases not matched to a gene: 3. CDR3 nucleotides: TGTGCCTGGAGTGACGGACAGGGATACGAGCAGTACTTC. Translation: CAWSDGQGYEQYF.

In its sample, this clone was seen a few times. The chain employs TRBV14 and TRBJ1-2, with a tentative D call TRBD1 (5 bases). V lost 3 bases, J lost 4 bases, and 9 bases lay in between. The CDR3 runs 13 residues. The germline gives CDR1 SGHDN, CDR2 FVKESK. The CDR3 sequence is CASSHSGSYGYTF. The CDR3 DNA sequence: TGTGCCAGCAGCCACTCAGGGTCCTATGGCTACACCTTC. The variable domain in full, with the rest retrieved from reference TRBV14 and TRBJ1-2, is EAGVTQFPSHSVIEKGQTVTLRCDPISGHDNLYWYRRVMGKEIKFLLHFVKESKQDESGMPNNRFLAERTGGTYSTLKVQPAELEDSGVYFCASSHSGSYGYTFGSGTRLTVV.

The chain is built from TRBV6-5 and TRBJ1-1, with a possible D match to TRBD1 (5 bases). This CDR3 is built from 14 residues. Per the germline V gene, CDR1 is MNHEY and CDR2 is SVGAGI. Trimming took 5 bases from V and 1 from J, leaving 11 bases between them. The CDR3 is CASSHRTENTEAFF. CDR3 in DNA: TGTGCCAGCAGTCACAGGACGGAGAACACTGAAGCTTTCTTT.

This clone showed up just a few times. The chain couples TRBV7-2 to TRBJ2-7; possibly TRBD1 for D (5 bases). Between the trimmed V and J ends, which lost 6 bases and 5 bases, there was a span of 26 bases. From germline, CDR1 is SGHTA and CDR2 FQGNSA. This CDR3 has 17 amino acids. The CDR3 loop is CASRPRARVTSPDEQYF. The CDR3 DNA reads as TGTGCCAGCAGGCCAAGGGCCAGGGTGACGTCCCCCGACGAGCAGTACTTC.

The chain recombines TRBV30 with TRBJ2-5, with 12 bases that match TRBD2. This CDR3 has 16 amino acids. CDR1 is GTSNPN, CDR2 SVGIG, per germline (reference sequence). V lost 0 bases to trimming and J lost 1 base; unmatched junction nucleotides: 3. The CDR3 DNA is TGTGCCTGGAGTGTACGACTAGCGGGGGTCCAAGAGACCCAGTACTTC. It codes for CAWSVRLAGVQETQYF. The complete variable domain, with remaining parts taken from reference TRBV30 and TRBJ2-5, reads SQTIHQWPATLVQPVGSPLSLECTVEGTSNPNLYWYRQAAGRGLQLLFYSVGIGQISSEVPQNLSASRPQDRQFILSSKKLLLSDSGFYLCAWSVRLAGVQETQYFGPGTRLLVL.

CDR3 bases: TGTGCCAGCAGCTTAGGTACCGGCCAAGAGACCCAGTACTTC. Its translation: CASSLGTGQETQYF. The chain couples TRBV11-2 to TRBJ2-5; D is unresolved. CDR3 size: 14 residues. The V end lost 1 base, the J end lost 1 base, and 7 bases lay between the germline ends. CDR1 is SGHAT and CDR2 is FQNNGV in the germline V gene.

The V and J genes are TRBV27 and TRBJ2-1; TRBD2 agrees at 7 bases. The CDR3 contains 12 residues. With 11 bases clipped from V and 6 bases from J, the junction kept 7 bases outside the gene matches. Germline-derived CDR1 and CDR2 are MNHEY and SMNVEV (reference sequence). The CDR3 bases are TGTGCCTCGGGGAGGGGAGTCAATGAGCAGTTCTTC. Protein: CASGRGVNEQFF.

The chain has TRBV5-6 and TRBJ1-2; D remains ambiguous. V was shortened by 4 bases and J by 4 bases, with 8 bases between the two germline ends. CDR3 size: 12 residues. Germline values: CDR1 SGHDT, CDR2 YYEEEE. The CDR3 coding sequence is TGTGCCAGCAGCCCTGGGAGCTATGGCTACACCTTC. Translation: CASSPGSYGYTF. The full variable domain, in which reference TRBV5-6 and TRBJ1-2 provide the parts outside the CDR3, is DAGVTQSPTHLIKTRGQQVTLRCSPKSGHDTVSWYQQALGQGPQFIFQYYEEEERQRGNFPDRFSGHQFPNYSSELNVNALLLGDSALYLCASSPGSYGYTFGSGTRLTVV.

The J gene is TRBJ2-1, the V gene TRBV14, with TRBD2 identical over 8 bases. This CDR3 is built from 14 residues. V shed 1 base and J 8 bases; nucleotides not matched to a gene: 4. Germline CDR1 SGHDN, CDR2 FVKESK. Here the CDR3 reads CASSQVPSGHEQFF. The CDR3 nucleotides read TGTGCCAGCAGCCAAGTTCCTAGCGGGCATGAGCAGTTCTTC.

This clone was seen only a few times. V is TRBV28 and J is TRBJ1-5, with 9 bases aligning to TRBD1. CDR1 MDHEN and CDR2 SYDVKM come from the germline V gene. CDR3 length: 13 amino acids. Trimming took 6 bases from V and 6 from J; bases not matched to a gene: 3. The CDR3 region is CASRGQGGQPQHF. DNA for the CDR3: TGTGCCAGCAGGGGACAGGGTGGTCAGCCCCAGCATTTT.

The chain couples TRBV4-2 to TRBJ2-7; 7 nucleotides match TRBD2. J was trimmed by 3 bases and V by 4 bases; bases with no gene match: 12. The CDR3 runs to 16 residues. The germline V gene encodes CDR1 LGHNA and CDR2 YNFKEQ. The CDR3, as DNA: TGTGCCAGCAGCCCGAGGGACGCGGGGGTCTTCTACGAGCAGTACTTC. Translating it yields CASSPRDAGVFYEQYF.

V is TRBV19 and J is TRBJ2-2, with TRBD1 matching 8 bases. CDR1 is LNHDA and CDR2 is SQIVND in the germline V gene (reference sequence). J lost 6 bases, V lost 5 bases, and 14 bases had no gene match. This CDR3 region has 17 residues. CDR3 protein: CASSPPGGLKRAGELFF. The CDR3 region has the DNA TGTGCCAGTAGTCCTCCAGGGGGCTTAAAGAGAGCCGGGGAGCTGTTTTTT.

This clone was counted once. The V call is TRBV5-6, the J call TRBJ1-2; 10 nucleotides match TRBD1. V was pared by 7 bases and J by 5 bases, with 8 bases of the junction left unmatched. This CDR3 has 14 residues. Looked up from germline, CDR1 is SGHDT and CDR2 is YYEEEE. This CDR3 reads CASLGTGVVYGYTF. CDR3 nucleotide sequence: TGTGCCAGCTTGGGGACAGGGGTGGTATATGGCTACACCTTC.

V and J are TRBV25-1 and TRBJ2-5, with D possibly being TRBD2 (5 bases). Trimming stripped 3 bases from V and 7 bases from J, with 12 bases between. This CDR3 comprises 13 residues. Germline lookup yields CDR1 MGHDK and CDR2 SYGVNS. The CDR3 loop reads CASSERGSGTQYF. The CDR3 DNA is TGTGCCAGCAGTGAGCGAGGGAGTGGGACCCAGTACTTC. The variable domain in full, with the rest retrieved from reference TRBV25-1 and TRBJ2-5, is EADIYQTPRYLVIGTGKKITLECSQTMGHDKMYWYQQDPGMELHLIHYSYGVNSTEKGDLSSESTVSRIRTEHFPLTLESARPSHTSQYLCASSERGSGTQYFGPGTRLLVL.

V gene TRBV18 combines with J gene TRBJ1-1; TRBD1 matches at 7 bases. The CDR3 length is 15 residues. Losses at the gene ends were 3 bases for V and 1 base for J; bases not matched to a gene: 5. CDR1 is KGHSH, CDR2 LQKENI, per germline. Here the CDR3 reads CASSPTTGENTEAFF. Here the CDR3 DNA reads TGTGCCAGCTCACCCACCACAGGGGAGAACACTGAAGCTTTCTTT.

The chain combines TRBV28 with TRBJ1-3, with D hard to call. Trimming cost V 6 bases and J 2 bases, with 11 bases left between them. The CDR3 contains 14 residues. Germline V gene sequence: CDR1 MDHEN, CDR2 SYDVKM. CDR3 amino acids: CASRASGAGNTIYF. CDR3 bases: TGTGCCAGCAGGGCCAGCGGGGCTGGAAACACCATATATTTT. Filled out from reference TRBV28 and TRBJ1-3, the complete variable domain reads DVKVTQSSRYLVKRTGEKVFLECVQDMDHENMFWYRQDPGLGLRLIYFSYDVKMKEKGDIPEGYSVSREKKERFSLILESASTNQTSMYLCASRASGAGNTIYFGEGSWLTVV.

In its sample, this clone ranks as medium-sized. J is TRBJ1-1 and V is TRBV18, with TRBD1 matching 8 bases. The junction had 6 bases not matched to a gene; V was cut back by 5 bases and J by 1 base. The germline V gene has CDR1 KGHSH and CDR2 LQKENI. The CDR3 runs 15 residues. DNA for the CDR3: TGTGCCAGCTCATCGGACAGGGCGAAGAACACTGAAGCTTTCTTT. This encodes CASSSDRAKNTEAFF.

This chain connects TRBV6-1 to TRBJ2-7, with 7 bases that match TRBD2. Germline V gene lookup returns CDR1 MNHNS and CDR2 SASEGT. Trimming took 7 bases from V and 7 from J; bases not matched to a gene: 7. The CDR3 is 12 residues long. In DNA, the CDR3 is TGTGCCAGCAAGGTGCCCGGGGGGGAGCAGTACTTC. It encodes CASKVPGGEQYF.

This clone was counted a single time. The chain employs TRBV19 and TRBJ2-6; D is unresolved. Germline V gives CDR1 LNHDA, CDR2 SQIVND (reference sequence). V lost 4 bases, J lost 3 bases, and 7 bases lay in between. This CDR3 comprises 14 residues. The DNA of the CDR3 is TGTGCCAGTAGTAGGCTGGGTGGGGCCAACGTCCTGACTTTC. Its protein product is CASSRLGGANVLTF.

The chain uses TRBV25-1 and TRBJ1-5; D is undetermined. CDR1 and CDR2 (germline): MGHDK, SYGVNS. Trimming pared 4 bases from V and 6 bases from J, leaving 10 bases between. This CDR3 contains 13 residues. CDR3 sequence reads: CASSGYPGQPQHF. DNA of the CDR3: TGTGCCAGCAGTGGTTACCCCGGTCAGCCCCAGCATTTT.

This chain joins TRBV6-5 and TRBJ2-2; D remains unclear. CDR1 and CDR2 (germline): MNHEY, SVGAGI. Trimming removed 2 bases at V and 4 bases at J, with 14 bases between. The CDR3 is made up of 16 amino acids. For the CDR3, the DNA is TGTGCCAGCAGTTACGAGACCCACTTTCTCACCGGGGAGCTGTTTTTT. It specifies CASSYETHFLTGELFF.